The rows below give T cell receptor beta chains drawn from one sample of a study of cytomegalovirus exposure and HLA in healthy donors. Assay: immunoSEQ multiplex PCR; the TCRdb copy retains only in-frame clones and omits some. The table lists about 180,000 clones, around 81% of them singletons. The sequenced sample consisted of PBMCs. These receptors originate from a woman aged 30 to 39 in good health and CMV-seronegative. Both conserved end residues are part of each CDR3. D genes are given only for firm matches. Size is stated for part of the rows, as once, few or many counts, or as a class when the clone is expanded.

D | J | V | size | DNA | CDR3
TRBD1 | TRBJ2-7 | TRBV5-1 | . | TGCGCCAGCAGCTTGAGCCAGGGGGCGAACTACGAGCAGTACTTC | CASSLSQGANYEQYF
TRBD1 | TRBJ2-7 | TRBV6-1 | . | TGTGCCAGCAGTGAACGGACAGGGACCTACGAGCAGTACTTC | CASSERTGTYEQYF
. | TRBJ1-6 | TRBV10-2 | . | TGCGCCAGCCCCCCGAGGGGGGGGCAGTCGGGGTCACCCCTCCACTTT | CASPPRGGQSGSPLHF
TRBD2 | TRBJ2-7 | TRBV29-1 | . | TGCAGCGTACGCTGGACTAGCGGCCACGAGCAGTACTTC | CSVRWTSGHEQYF
TRBD1 | TRBJ2-7 | TRBV30 | few | TGTGCCTGGGGCCGGGGACAGGGACGGGGCGAGCAGTACTTC | CAWGRGQGRGEQYF
TRBD1 | TRBJ1-5 | TRBV28 | . | TGTGCCAGCAGTTCCAGGACAGGCCCCAATTGGCCCCAGCATTTT | CASSSRTGPNWPQHF
TRBD1 | TRBJ2-3 | TRBV5-1 | . | TGCGCCAGCAGCTTCGACAGGGTCTCAGATACGCAGTATTTT | CASSFDRVSDTQYF
TRBD2 | TRBJ2-1 | TRBV4-2 | once | TGTGCCAGCAGCCAAGACGGGACTAGCGGGAGTCAAGAGCAGTTCTTC | CASSQDGTSGSQEQFF
TRBD1 | TRBJ2-1 | TRBV11-2 | . | TGTGCCAGCCAGGGGGCGCTATACAATGAGCAGTTCTTC | CASQGALYNEQFF
. | TRBJ1-1 | TRBV19 | . | TGTGCCAGTAGTATACAGAATGAAGCTTTCTTT | CASSIQNEAFF
TRBD1 | TRBJ2-4 | TRBV6-6 | . | TGTGCCAGCAGTTACCTGCCGGGACAGGCAGGGAACATTCAGTACTTC | CASSYLPGQAGNIQYF
. | TRBJ1-3 | TRBV19 | . | TGTGCCAGTAACTCACAGGGCCGCTCTGGAAACACCATATATTTT | CASNSQGRSGNTIYF
. | TRBJ1-2 | TRBV28 | . | TGTGCCAGCAGTGTGACAGCTAACTATGGCTACACCTTC | CASSVTANYGYTF
TRBD1 | TRBJ1-1 | TRBV7-9 | . | TGTTCCAGCAGCTTACAGGGGGGTTTGGACACTGAAGCTTTCTTT | CSSSLQGGLDTEAFF
TRBD1 | TRBJ2-1 | TRBV7-7 | . | TGTGCTAGCAGCTTAGGACAGGACAATGAGCAGTTCTTC | CASSLGQDNEQFF
. | TRBJ2-3 | TRBV4-3 | few | TGCGCCAGCAGCCACAAATGGGGGGTCGACACAGATACGCAGTATTTT | CASSHKWGVDTDTQYF
TRBD2 | TRBJ2-5 | TRBV5-6 | . | TGTGCCAGCAGCTTGGCGGGACTAGCGGAAGAGACCCAGTACTTC | CASSLAGLAEETQYF
TRBD2 | TRBJ2-7 | TRBV7-9 | . | TGTGCCAGCAGCCAAACTATGGAGCGGGAGTTCGAGCAGTACTTC | CASSQTMEREFEQYF
TRBD2 | TRBJ2-5 | TRBV28 | few | TGTGCCAGCAGTTCGGGCGGGGGGGGACGAGAGACCCAGTACTTC | CASSSGGGGRETQYF
. | TRBJ1-1 | TRBV7-9 | . | TGTGCCAGCAGGAGGGAGGGCACTGAAGCTTTCTTT | CASRREGTEAFF
. | TRBJ1-5 | TRBV7-7 | . | TGTGCCAGCAGCTTAGCGCGCAGGATTGCTGATCAGCCCCAGCATTTT | CASSLARRIADQPQHF
TRBD1 | TRBJ1-6 | TRBV27 | . | TGTGCCAGCAGTCCCGGATTAAGGACAGGGGGCGCTCCGGGTAATTCACCCCTCCACTTT | CASSPGLRTGGAPGNSPLHF
. | TRBJ2-5 | TRBV7-9 | few | TGTGCCAGCAGCGGAAGGGGGGGGGCGGAGACCCAGTACTTC | CASSGRGGAETQYF
. | TRBJ1-2 | TRBV4-1 | . | TGCGCCAGCAGCCAAGATCAGGGTTATACTAACTATGGCTACACCTTC | CASSQDQGYTNYGYTF
TRBD1 | TRBJ1-6 | TRBV4-1 | few | TGCGCCAGCAGAGAGACAGGGACAAATTCACCCCTCCACTTT | CASRETGTNSPLHF
TRBD1 | TRBJ2-4 | TRBV6-1 | . | TGTGCCAGCAGTGAAAGTACCTCGGACTCCAGGGACAGTCAGTACTTC | CASSESTSDSRDSQYF
. | TRBJ2-7 | TRBV27 | . | TGTGCCAGCAGTCCAGAGGGGACTGCTACCTACGAGCAGTACTTC | CASSPEGTATYEQYF
TRBD1 | TRBJ2-3 | TRBV25-1 | . | TGTGCCAGCAGTGACGGACAGGGCACAGATACGCAGTATTTT | CASSDGQGTDTQYF
. | TRBJ2-3 | TRBV27 | . | TGTGCCAGCAGACGTGGGAGAAGGTCAGATACGCAGTATTTT | CASRRGRRSDTQYF
TRBD2 | TRBJ2-1 | TRBV11-1 | . | TGTGCCAGCAGCAAAGGCGGACTAGCGGGCTACAATGAGCAGTTCTTC | CASSKGGLAGYNEQFF
. | TRBJ2-2 | TRBV11-1 | . | TGTGCCAGCAGCACATATGGCGGGGAGCTGTTTTTT | CASSTYGGELFF
TRBD1 | TRBJ1-2 | TRBV28 | . | TGTGCCAGCAGACCTACAGGGGTTAACTATGGCTACACCTTC | CASRPTGVNYGYTF
. | TRBJ1-5 | TRBV27 | . | TGTGCCAGCAGTTTATTAGGGGCCCCCTCCCTGGGCAATCAGCCCCAGCATTTT | CASSLLGAPSLGNQPQHF
TRBD1 | TRBJ2-1 | TRBV7-6 | once | TGTGCCAGCAGCTTGCAGGGGGAAGCCTACAATGAGCAGTTCTTC | CASSLQGEAYNEQFF